This TCR beta chain comes out of a study of cytomegalovirus exposure and HLA in healthy donors. Study-wide results and limits: Despite most TCR sequences being rare, some public TCRs occurred in many donors. The study flagged roughly 160 TCR beta chains as cytomegalovirus-associated. Later analysis found that TCR beta chains associated with HLA were more clonally expanded than other, equally common chains. The majority of CMV-associated TCR beta chains were reported as apparently HLA-restricted in a later analysis.

The study ran its PCR with 60 Vbeta and 13 Jbeta primers. Produced via immunoSEQ multiplex PCR; TCRdb's table is partial and in-frame only. In the table there are under 150,000 clones, roughly 88% of which are singletons. The CDR3 sequence is 15 residues long. V was pared by 3 bases and J by 2 bases, with 12 bases between. Germline CDR1 MNHEY, CDR2 SVGAGI. To note about this clone: What it binds is unknown.

This sequence originates from a boy younger than 18 in good health and CMV-seronegative. This chain links TRBV6-5 with TRBJ2-3, with D perhaps TRBD2 (7 bases). The sequenced sample consisted of PBMCs. CDR3 in DNA: TGTGCCAGCAGTTATACGGGGGGCCTCACAGATACGCAGTATTTT. Encoded protein: CASSYTGGLTDTQYF.